This T cell receptor beta chain was sequenced for a study of cytomegalovirus exposure and HLA in healthy donors (dated by TCRdb to about 2017). Background on the whole study: The 500 to 800 repertoires of the first cohort and the roughly 110 validation repertoires were produced on the same platform, according to a later analysis. Along with the roughly 670-subject first cohort, a separate validation cohort of over a hundred different subjects was used. The study aimed to test whether signatures of past pathogen exposure could be identified by cataloging public T cell receptors. High-throughput TCR immunosequencing, statistical association of individual TCRs with disease status, and machine learning were combined to predict cytomegalovirus infection status. Study-level results and caveats: According to the authors, the approach could potentially be generalized to other disease states and immunological phenotypes. Most TCR sequences were observed very rarely across donors, whereas some public TCRs were present in many individuals. A later analysis had no HLA typing for the validation cohort, so co-occurrence there was scored across all 110 or so repertoires. A few of the identified cytomegalovirus-associated TCR beta chains were confirmed in vitro to be specific for cytomegalovirus antigens. In both the original and validation cohorts, the classifier was reported to diagnose cytomegalovirus status with high specificity and sensitivity. The study listed 170 or so TCR beta chains as associated with cytomegalovirus. A later analysis found that TCRs clustered in the first cohort also tended to co-occur in the roughly 120 validation repertoires, with 94% of cluster scores above 0.

Regarding this clone: No antigen is known for it. Per-nucleotide qualities are absent, and no much larger clonotype sits a single base away.

Library preparation was by the immunoSEQ multiplex PCR assay. In the paper's pipeline: To diagnose cytomegalovirus status from the catalog of TCR beta chain sequences, a statistical classification framework was built. Sourced from immuneACCESS, this table was stored by TCRdb with only in-frame sequences that have V and J called. A share of the clones is absent; for the studies checked, an unresolved V gene accounts for under half, and the remainder has no known explanation. V and J calls and clone size are as listed in that table; D and trimming were resolved from the DNA. This sample is represented by about 82,000 clones; 85% to 95% of them were singletons. About 0.61% of the sample comes from the top ten. The donors belonged to the validation cohort of approximately 130 subjects, which was separate from the approximately 700-subject first cohort. The V end gives up 3 bases and the J end 7 bases, leaving 9 bases in the junction not matched to a gene. The CDR3 spans 15 residues, from the cysteine through the phenylalanine. Of the read, only the CDR3 DNA is kept; its 45 bases are in frame from base 1.

The sample comprised PBMCs. The clonotype comes from a man aged 18 to 29 in good health and CMV-seronegative. This chain joins TRBV23-1 to TRBJ1-2; TRBD1 aligns with 9 central bases. TRBV23-1 carries the ORF label, with uncertain function. The nucleotide sequence is TGCGCCAGCAGTCAGAGACAGGGGGATGTTACTGGCTACACCTTC. Its amino acids are CASSQRQGDVTGYTF.